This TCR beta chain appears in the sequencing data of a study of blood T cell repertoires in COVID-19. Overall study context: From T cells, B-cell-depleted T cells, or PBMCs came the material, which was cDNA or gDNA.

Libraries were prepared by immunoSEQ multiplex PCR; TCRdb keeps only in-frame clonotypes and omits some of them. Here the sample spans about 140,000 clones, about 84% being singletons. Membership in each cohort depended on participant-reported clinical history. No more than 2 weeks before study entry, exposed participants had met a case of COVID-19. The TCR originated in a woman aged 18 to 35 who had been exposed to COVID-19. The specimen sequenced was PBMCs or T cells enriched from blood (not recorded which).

The CDR3 DNA is TGTGCCAGCTCACCGACAGACTCCAATCAGCCCCAGCATTTT. Amino acid sequence: CASSPTDSNQPQHF. The rearrangement joins TRBV18 to TRBJ1-5, with D perhaps TRBD1 (5 bases). There are 14 residues in the CDR3. V was trimmed by 3 bases and J by 3 bases, leaving 9 bases between them. Germline CDR1 KGHSH, CDR2 LQKENI.